This record covers a single T cell receptor beta chain. Its specificity is not known. Trimming took 5 bases from V and 6 from J; bases not matched to a gene: 14. Germline CDR1 reads LGHNA; CDR2 reads YSLEER. This CDR3 is 16 amino acids long. TCR beta cDNA was reverse-transcribed from 500 ng of total RNA. The reaction used a constant-region primer and ProtoScript II reverse transcriptase. Nested multiplex PCR, run for three rounds with slightly modified ARM-PCR, yielded TCR beta libraries. Each of the first two PCR rounds ran approximately 11 cycles with TRBV1-TRBV30 forward and C-beta reverse primers. From the multiplex PCR reads, TCRdb called clonotypes with MiXCR, one entry per CDR3 protein. The sample holds about 200,000 distinct CDR3 sequences, 85% seen once. This entry belongs to a study of tumor-infiltrating lymphocytes in primary liver carcinoma. Study-level background: Tumors, staged T1-T3 N0M0, spanned 4.2 to 10 cm.

Study outcomes and limitations: Tumor top-250-clone fractions significantly exceeded those of blood (p = 0.039).

Total RNA and DNA came together from around 20-30 mg of bulk tissue without cell sorting. Samples came from superior, inferior, lateral poles and tumor centre. The TCR sequence derives from a middle-aged man with primary liver carcinoma and hepatitis B virus infection. The V call is TRBV4-3, the J call TRBJ2-7, with 9 bases matching TRBD2. The sample taken for sequencing was tumor tissue from primary liver carcinoma. The CDR3 coding sequence is TGCGCCAGCAGCGAGACTAGCGGAGGTCGAGGGGCCGAGCAGTACTTC. Its translation is CASSETSGGRGAEQYF.